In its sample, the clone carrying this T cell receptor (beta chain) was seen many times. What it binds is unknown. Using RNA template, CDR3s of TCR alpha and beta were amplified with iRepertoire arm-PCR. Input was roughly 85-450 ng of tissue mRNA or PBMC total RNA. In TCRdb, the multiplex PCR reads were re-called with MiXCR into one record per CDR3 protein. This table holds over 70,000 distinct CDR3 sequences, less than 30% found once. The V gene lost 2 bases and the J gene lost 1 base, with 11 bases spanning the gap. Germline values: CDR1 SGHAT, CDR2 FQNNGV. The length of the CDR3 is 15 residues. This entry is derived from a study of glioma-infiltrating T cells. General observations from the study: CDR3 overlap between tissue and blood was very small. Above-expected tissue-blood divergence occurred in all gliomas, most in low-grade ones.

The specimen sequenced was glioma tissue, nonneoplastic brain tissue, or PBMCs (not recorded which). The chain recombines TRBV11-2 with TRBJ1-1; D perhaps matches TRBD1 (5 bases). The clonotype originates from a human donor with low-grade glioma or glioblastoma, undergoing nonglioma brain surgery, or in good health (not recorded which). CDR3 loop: CASSLSARANTEAFF. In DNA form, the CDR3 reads TGTGCCAGCAGCTTATCGGCCAGGGCGAACACTGAAGCTTTCTTT.